Presented here are 22 T cell receptor beta chains from one specimen sequenced in a study of cytomegalovirus exposure and HLA in healthy donors. Primers for the PCR totalled 60 Vbeta and 13 Jbeta. TCRdb's copy holds only in-frame clones and misses some; the assay was immunoSEQ multiplex PCR. The table records about 180,000 clones, roughly 75% of them present only once. The specimen was PBMCs. These TCRs come from a woman aged 45-65 years in good health and CMV-seropositive.

As regards this clone: This sample also contains other DNA sequences that code for the same CDR3. V gene TRBV11-2 combines with J gene TRBJ2-7; the D gene is possibly TRBD2 (5 bases). V lost 5 bases and J lost 2, with 10 bases in between. This CDR3 comprises 13 residues. Germline CDR1 SGHAT, CDR2 FQNNGV. The CDR3 coding sequence is TGTGCCAGCAGCCTAGGAGGAACCTACGAGCAGTACTTC. This encodes CASSLGGTYEQYF.

V gene TRBV9 combines with J gene TRBJ2-5; 9 nucleotides match TRBD1. The CDR3 runs 15 residues. V lost 5 bases, J lost 5 bases, and 10 bases stayed unmatched. Germline CDR1 and CDR2: SGDLS and YYNGEE. The CDR3 sequence is CASSFRTGAEETQYF. The CDR3 nucleotides are TGTGCCAGCAGTTTTCGGACAGGGGCCGAGGAGACCCAGTACTTC. Complete variable domain (other parts from reference TRBV9 and TRBJ2-5): DSGVTQTPKHLITATGQRVTLRCSPRSGDLSVYWYQQSLDQGLQFLIQYYNGEERAKGNILERFSAQQFPDLHSELNLSSLELGDSALYFCASSFRTGAEETQYFGPGTRLLVL.

The chain couples TRBV6-5 to TRBJ1-2, with TRBD1 as a possible D gene (6 bases). Trimming took off 0 bases at V and 2 bases at J, with 10 bases between the two ends. There are 15 residues in the CDR3. Germline-derived CDR1 and CDR2 are MNHEY and SVGAGI. Here the CDR3 reads CASSYSGGMNYGYTF. In DNA, the CDR3 is TGTGCCAGCAGTTACTCAGGGGGAATGAACTATGGCTACACCTTC.

The chain is built from TRBV4-2 and TRBJ1-2; perhaps TRBD1 as D (5 bases). The V end lost 0 bases, the J end lost 8 bases, and 13 bases lay between the germline ends. Germline V gene sequence: CDR1 LGHNA, CDR2 YNFKEQ. This CDR3 contains 14 residues. CDR3 loop: CASSQETGGIGYTF. The CDR3 DNA reads as TGTGCCAGCAGCCAAGAAACAGGCGGAATCGGCTACACCTTC.

The gene calls are TRBV7-2 and TRBJ2-3; no definite D call. The CDR3 extends over 14 amino acids. Germline V lookup: CDR1 SGHTA, CDR2 FQGNSA. Trimming took off 2 bases at V and 6 bases at J, with 12 bases between the two ends. Written as DNA, the CDR3 is TGTGCCAGCAGCTTAACTCAAAATTCCGATACGCAGTATTTT. Protein: CASSLTQNSDTQYF.

V gene TRBV6-1 combines with J gene TRBJ1-4, with D possibly matching TRBD1 (6 bases). The V gene lost 6 bases and the J gene lost 2 bases, with 10 bases spanning the gap. Germline loops: CDR1 MNHNS, CDR2 SASEGT. The CDR3 is 14 residues long. The CDR3 DNA follows: TGTGCCAGCAGGGTACAGGGCACTAATGAAAAACTGTTTTTT. It yields the protein CASRVQGTNEKLFF.

The rearrangement joins TRBV28 to TRBJ1-1; D is unresolved. The germline V gene encodes CDR1 MDHEN and CDR2 SYDVKM. Trimming left V 2 bases short and J 0 bases short, with 10 bases between. CDR3 length: 15 amino acids. The CDR3 sequence is CASSLVLGVNTEAFF. The CDR3 DNA is TGTGCCAGCAGTTTAGTTCTGGGCGTGAACACTGAAGCTTTCTTT.

This sequence joins TRBV18 and TRBJ1-4, with a possible D match to TRBD1 (5 bases). Germline V gene lookup returns CDR1 KGHSH and CDR2 LQKENI. The CDR3 covers 13 residues. The V gene lost 3 bases and the J gene lost 7 bases, with 9 bases spanning the gap. CDR3 amino acids: CASSPDRSEKLFF. DNA for the CDR3: TGTGCCAGCTCACCTGACAGAAGTGAAAAACTGTTTTTT.

The chain couples TRBV4-1 to TRBJ2-2, with a tentative D call TRBD1 (6 bases). This CDR3 has 16 residues. The germline V and J ends were trimmed by 3 bases and 1 base, with 12 bases remaining between them. Germline CDR1 and CDR2: MGHRA and YSYEKL. The CDR3 sequence: CASSQGAGLNTGELFF. The CDR3 nucleotides are TGCGCCAGCAGCCAGGGGGCAGGGCTGAACACCGGGGAGCTGTTTTTT.

The chain couples TRBV29-1 to TRBJ2-1, with TRBD2 matching 8 bases. J lost 4 bases, V lost 6 bases, and 14 bases had no gene match. This CDR3 is built from 16 residues. Germline-derived CDR1 and CDR2 are SQVTM and ANQGSEA. This CDR3 is CSVEGSGGVSYNEQFF. For the CDR3, the DNA is TGCAGCGTCGAGGGATCGGGGGGGGTTTCGTACAATGAGCAGTTCTTC.

Comments on this clone: A read error is likely, as this CDR3 ends without the conserved phenylalanine or tryptophan. The chain links TRBV15 to TRBJ2-7, with 7 bases lining up with TRBD1. This CDR3 comprises 15 residues. Germline values: CDR1 LNHNV, CDR2 YYDKDF (reference sequence). After removal of 3 bases from V and 2 bases from J, the junction contained 7 bases not matched to a gene. In DNA form, the CDR3 reads TGTGCCACCAGCAGCTTGGGACAGTTCCCCTACGAGCAGTACCTC. Encoded protein: CATSSLGQFPYEQYL.

Only one count was recorded for this clone. The DNA of the CDR3 is TGCGCCAGCAGCAGCGGGAGGGCCTTGACAGATACGCAGTATTTT. Its protein is CASSSGRALTDTQYF. The genes are TRBV5-1 and TRBJ2-3; 10 positions match TRBD2. The V and J ends lost 4 bases and 3 bases, in that order; junction bases with no gene match: 5. The CDR3 contains 15 residues. Germline V lookup: CDR1 SGHRS, CDR2 YFSETQ. Variable domain in full (rest from reference TRBV5-1 and TRBJ2-3): KAGVTQTPRYLIKTRGQQVTLSCSPISGHRSVSWYQQTPGQGLQFLFEYFSETQRNKGNFPGRFSGRQFSNSRSEMNVSTLELGDSALYLCASSSGRALTDTQYFGPGTRLTVL.

This clone was detected once. This sequence joins TRBV4-3 and TRBJ2-1; 14 bases fit TRBD2. The trim removed 0 bases at V and 7 bases at J, leaving 8 bases unmatched. Germline V gene lookup returns CDR1 LGHNA and CDR2 YSLEER. The CDR3 length is 18 residues. CDR3 sequence: CASSQDGVGLAGVNEQFF. Written as DNA, the CDR3 is TGCGCCAGCAGCCAAGATGGGGTGGGACTAGCGGGAGTGAATGAGCAGTTCTTC.

The chain recombines TRBV10-3 with TRBJ2-3; a weak D match, TRBD2 (6 bases). Between the trimmed V and J ends, which lost 3 bases and 2 bases, there was a span of 15 bases. CDR1 is ENHRY, CDR2 SYGVKD, per germline. CDR3 length equals 16 residues. For the CDR3, the DNA is TGTGCCATCAGTGAAAGGGCCCGGGGGACCACAGATACGCAGTATTTT. This codes for CAISERARGTTDTQYF.

The V gene is TRBV25-1, the J gene TRBJ1-2, with D unresolved. The CDR3 is made up of 12 amino acids. Germline V gene sequence: CDR1 MGHDK, CDR2 SYGVNS. Trimming stripped 4 bases from V and 8 bases from J, with 11 bases between. The CDR3, as DNA: TGTGCCAGCAGTGCGGACTTGACAGGCTACACCTTC. Translated, it gives CASSADLTGYTF.

The genes are TRBV5-1 and TRBJ2-1; D is ambiguous. Trimming removed 6 bases from V and 4 bases from J, with 8 bases in between. The CDR3 is made up of 12 amino acids. CDR1 SGHRS and CDR2 YFSETQ come from the germline V gene. The chain's CDR3 is CASTAAYNEQFF. In DNA, the CDR3 is TGCGCCAGCACCGCTGCGTACAATGAGCAGTTCTTC.

The chain couples TRBV6-6 to TRBJ1-2, with D maybe TRBD1 (6 bases). Trimming cost V 6 bases and J 3 bases, with 11 bases left between them. The CDR3 runs 13 residues. Germline CDR1 is MNHNY and CDR2 is SVGAGI (reference sequence). CDR3 bases: TGTGCCAGCAGATGGACAGACTACTATGGCTACACCTTC. Its protein is CASRWTDYYGYTF.

As concerns this clone: The junction shows a germline mismatch at one end, possibly a read error. V and J are TRBV7-7 and TRBJ2-1, with D uncertain. Germline V CDR1 and CDR2: SSHAT, FNYEAQ (reference sequence). This CDR3 contains 12 residues. CDR3 protein: CASSPPLGEQFF. CDR3 DNA: TGTGCTAGCAGCCCACCTCTCGGTGAGCAGTTCTTC.

The chain uses TRBV28 and TRBJ1-1; 9 nucleotides match TRBD1. Germline V gene lookup returns CDR1 MDHEN and CDR2 SYDVKM. V was clipped by 6 bases and J by 6 bases; unmatched bases: 11. This CDR3 is built from 15 residues. In nucleotides, the CDR3 is TGTGCCAGCAGAAAAGAGGGACAGGGTTTCGCTGAAGCTTTCTTT. The encoded protein is CASRKEGQGFAEAFF. Complete variable domain (other parts from reference TRBV28 and TRBJ1-1): DVKVTQSSRYLVKRTGEKVFLECVQDMDHENMFWYRQDPGLGLRLIYFSYDVKMKEKGDIPEGYSVSREKKERFSLILESASTNQTSMYLCASRKEGQGFAEAFFGQGTRLTVV.

This clone showed up just a few times. The chain couples TRBV11-1 to TRBJ2-7; 11 bases are shared with TRBD2. The CDR3 contains 15 residues. CDR1 SGHAT and CDR2 FQDESV come from the germline V gene (reference sequence). After removal of 2 bases from V and 7 bases from J, the junction contained 7 bases not matched to a gene. In nucleotides, the CDR3 is TGTGCCAGCAGCTTACTACTAGCGGGAGCGGGAGAGCAGTACTTC. Its protein is CASSLLLAGAGEQYF.

CDR3: CASSVGLADYNEQFF. The DNA of the CDR3 is TGTGCCAGCAGCGTAGGACTAGCGGACTACAATGAGCAGTTCTTC. The chain couples TRBV9 to TRBJ2-1; 9 bases agree with TRBD2. Per germline, CDR1 SGDLS and CDR2 YYNGEE. The CDR3 is made up of 15 amino acids. The trim removed 0 bases at V and 3 bases at J, leaving 1 base unmatched.

This clone is a singleton in its sample. The J gene is TRBJ2-5, the V gene TRBV7-2; maybe TRBD2 (6 bases). CDR1 SGHTA and CDR2 FQGNSA come from the germline V gene. V was pared by 6 bases and J by 5 bases, with 13 bases between. The CDR3 covers 13 residues. CDR3 sequence: CASRRDLRETQYF. The CDR3 bases are TGTGCCAGCAGGCGGGACCTACGGGAGACCCAGTACTTC.